Listed below are T cell receptor beta chains from one sample, sequenced in a study of blood T cell repertoires in COVID-19. TCRdb's copy holds only in-frame clones and misses some; the assay was immunoSEQ multiplex PCR. Of some 330,000 clones listed, around 87% were seen once; the top ten hold roughly 2%. Sequencing used PBMCs or T cells enriched from blood (not recorded which). These TCRs come from a man aged 40-49 years in a cohort exposed to, infected with or recovered from COVID-19 (not recorded which). Each CDR3 is given with its conserved first and last residue. Fields, in order: clone size, D gene, V gene, J gene, CDR3 DNA, CDR3 protein. A D gene is named only where the DNA matches it firmly. Rows may omit the clone size; those that give it use once, few, many or a size class.

>NA|TRBD1|TRBV5-4|TRBJ2-7
TGTGCCAGCAGCAAAGGACAGGGGGCGGGTTACGAGCAGTACTTC
CASSKGQGAGYEQYF
>NA|TRBD1|TRBV18|TRBJ1-6
TGTGCCAGCTCGTCCACAGGGGTCGATTCACCCCTCCACTTT
CASSSTGVDSPLHF
>NA|TRBD1|TRBV15|TRBJ1-4
TGTGCCGCGTCCGTGACAGGGGTAGTAGGTCGTGAAAAACTGTTTTTT
CAASVTGVVGREKLFF
>NA|TRBD1|TRBV5-1|TRBJ2-7
TGCGCCAGCAGCTTGGCCCGGCAGGGGGCCTACGAGCAGTACTTC
CASSLARQGAYEQYF
>NA|NA|TRBV6-5|TRBJ2-4
TGTGCCAGCAGTTTTTCGGGGGCCAAAAACATTCAGTACTTC
CASSFSGAKNIQYF
>NA|TRBD2|TRBV29-1|TRBJ2-7
TGCAGCGTTGTTACTAGCGGGCACGCCTACGAGCAGTACTTC
CSVVTSGHAYEQYF
>many|TRBD2|TRBV29-1|TRBJ2-7
TGCAGCGTAGGACTAGCGGGAGGACTCAGCGAGCAGTACTTC
CSVGLAGGLSEQYF
>NA|NA|TRBV5-1|TRBJ2-1
TGCGCCAGCAGCTTGGCCGGGGTATCAATTGAGCAGTTCTTC
CASSLAGVSIEQFF
>NA|NA|TRBV6-2/TRBV6-3|TRBJ2-2
TGTGCCAGCAGTCCCCCCAGTCCCAGGAACACCGGGGAGCTGTTTTTT
CASSPPSPRNTGELFF
>NA|NA|TRBV21-1|TRBJ2-7
TGTGCCAACCCCGGGACAGCCTACGAGCAGTACTTC
CANPGTAYEQYF
>NA|NA|TRBV7-9|TRBJ2-5
TGTGCCAGCAGCTTAGACGTGTGGGGCGTCAAGGAAGAGACCCAGTACTTC
CASSLDVWGVKEETQYF
>once|TRBD2|TRBV4-2|TRBJ2-1
TGTGCCAGCAGCCAACAGACTAGCGGGAATAGGGATGAGCAGTTCTTC
CASSQQTSGNRDEQFF
>NA|NA|TRBV5-5|TRBJ1-5
TGTGCCAGCAGCGCGGGACCGATGAATCAGCCCCAGCATTTT
CASSAGPMNQPQHF
>NA|NA|TRBV2|TRBJ2-7
TGTGCCAGCAGTGCCGACAGGTTCTACGAGCAGTACTTC
CASSADRFYEQYF
>NA|TRBD2|TRBV9|TRBJ2-7
TGTGCCAGCAGCGTAAGCGGGGGCCCCTACGAGCAGTACTTC
CASSVSGGPYEQYF
>NA|TRBD1|TRBV28|TRBJ1-2
TGTGCCAGCAGTTTACTCCCGGGACAGGGTGGGGGCTACACCTTC
CASSLLPGQGGGYTF
>NA|TRBD2|TRBV2|TRBJ2-3
TGTGCCAGCGCGGGAGGAGTCACAGATACGCAGTATTTT
CASAGGVTDTQYF
>few|NA|TRBV21-1|TRBJ2-5
TGTGCCAGCAGCTCCCGGGGACTAGCGGTTAACGAGGGGGAGACCCAGTACTTC
CASSSRGLAVNEGETQYF
>once|NA|TRBV7-2|TRBJ2-6
TGTGCCAGCAGCTTATCGCCGGGGGCTGGGGCCAACGTCCTGACTTTC
CASSLSPGAGANVLTF
>once|NA|TRBV27|TRBJ2-3
TGTGCCAGCAGTTTGAGGGCTAGGATGAACACAGATACGCAGTATTTT
CASSLRARMNTDTQYF
>NA|TRBD2|TRBV27|TRBJ2-2
TGTGCCAGCTCCCACTGGGGAGGGGATAACACCGGGGAGCTGTTTTTT
CASSHWGGDNTGELFF
>NA|NA|TRBV19|TRBJ2-1
TGTGCCAGTACGGCTGGTTGGGCCAATGAGCAGTTCTTC
CASTAGWANEQFF
>NA|TRBD2|TRBV27|TRBJ2-1
TGTGCCAGCAGTTTCGGCGGGAGTGGGACCTACAATGAGCAGTTCTTC
CASSFGGSGTYNEQFF
>NA|TRBD2|TRBV7-2|TRBJ2-5
TGTGCCAGCAGCTTAAGTGGGAGGGGAGAGACCCAGTACTTC
CASSLSGRGETQYF
>NA|TRBD2|TRBV5-4|TRBJ2-1
TGTGCCAGCAGCTTGCGGACTAGCGGGAGAGGGGATGAGCAGTTCTTC
CASSLRTSGRGDEQFF
>NA|NA|TRBV12-5|TRBJ1-2
TGTGCTAGTGGGCAGGGTTGGGGCTACACCTTC
CASGQGWGYTF
>NA|TRBD2|TRBV18|TRBJ2-7
TGTGCCAGCTCACCAGAACTAGCGAATAGTATCAACGAGCAGTACTTC
CASSPELANSINEQYF